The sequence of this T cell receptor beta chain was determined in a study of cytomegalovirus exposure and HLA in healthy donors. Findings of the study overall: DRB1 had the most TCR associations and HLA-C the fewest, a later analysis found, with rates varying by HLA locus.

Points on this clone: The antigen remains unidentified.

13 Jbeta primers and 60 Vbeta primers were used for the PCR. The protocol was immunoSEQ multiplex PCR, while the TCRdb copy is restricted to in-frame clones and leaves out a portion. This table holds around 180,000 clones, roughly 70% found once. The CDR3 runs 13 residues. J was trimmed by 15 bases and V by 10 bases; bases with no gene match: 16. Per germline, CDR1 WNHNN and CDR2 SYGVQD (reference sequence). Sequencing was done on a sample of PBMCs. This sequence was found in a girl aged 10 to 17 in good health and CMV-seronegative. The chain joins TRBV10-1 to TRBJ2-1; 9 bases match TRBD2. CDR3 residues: CATREELAGYPFF. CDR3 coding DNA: TGCGCCACCCGCGAGGAGCTAGCGGGGTACCCGTTCTTC.